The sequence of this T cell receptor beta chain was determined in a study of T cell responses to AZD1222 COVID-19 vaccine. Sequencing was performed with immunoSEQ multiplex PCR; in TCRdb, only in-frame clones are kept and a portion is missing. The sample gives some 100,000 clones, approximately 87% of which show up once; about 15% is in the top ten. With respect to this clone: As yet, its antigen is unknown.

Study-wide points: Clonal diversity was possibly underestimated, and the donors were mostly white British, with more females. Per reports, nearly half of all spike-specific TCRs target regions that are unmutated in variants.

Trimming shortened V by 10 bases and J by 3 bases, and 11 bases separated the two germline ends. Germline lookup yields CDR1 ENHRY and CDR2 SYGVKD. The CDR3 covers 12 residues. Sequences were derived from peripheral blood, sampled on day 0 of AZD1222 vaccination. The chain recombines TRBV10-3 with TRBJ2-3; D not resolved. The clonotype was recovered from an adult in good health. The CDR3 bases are TGTGCCACATCGGGCCTGACAGATACGCAGTATTTT. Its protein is CATSGLTDTQYF.